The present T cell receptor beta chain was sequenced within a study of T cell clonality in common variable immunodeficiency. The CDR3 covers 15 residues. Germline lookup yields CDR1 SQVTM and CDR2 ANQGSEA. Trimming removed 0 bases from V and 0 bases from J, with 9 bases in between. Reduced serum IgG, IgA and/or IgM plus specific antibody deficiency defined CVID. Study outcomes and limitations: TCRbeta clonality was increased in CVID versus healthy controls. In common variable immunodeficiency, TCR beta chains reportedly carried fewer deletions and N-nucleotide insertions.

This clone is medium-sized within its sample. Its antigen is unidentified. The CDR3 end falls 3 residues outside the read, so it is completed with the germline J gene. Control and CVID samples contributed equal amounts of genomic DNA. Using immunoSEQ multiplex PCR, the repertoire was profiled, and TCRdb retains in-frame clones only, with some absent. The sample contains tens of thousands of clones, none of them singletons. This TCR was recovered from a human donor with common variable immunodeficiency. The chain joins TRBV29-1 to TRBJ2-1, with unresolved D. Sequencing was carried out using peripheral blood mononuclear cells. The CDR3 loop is CSVEEVVSSYNEQFF. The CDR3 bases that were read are TGCAGCGTTGAAGAGGTAGTAAGCTCCTACAATGAG.